This T cell receptor beta chain was identified in a study of long-term antiretroviral therapy in people with HIV. General study findings and limits: Pre-ART expanded clones dominated the repertoire at every time point. Comparison with controls showed narrower CDR3 length ranges in HIV repertoires.

Comment on this clone: The antigen is unknown.

This CDR3 contains 15 residues. CDR1 and CDR2 from the germline V gene are MNHEY and SVGAGI. Trimming took off 2 bases at V and 3 bases at J, with 11 bases between the two ends. Each HIV-infected participant was given treatment in the United States. Samples held 1-10 million cryopreserved PBMC before DNA extraction. Researchers ran immunoSEQ v3.0 at survey level. Method: immunoSEQ multiplex PCR; TCRdb's copy keeps in-frame clones and lacks some. The table includes about 25,000 clones, 81% detected once. The receptor's source is a woman aged 18-29 years with HIV. Sequencing was performed on unsorted PBMCs, taken at the start of antiretroviral therapy, before treatment. The V gene is TRBV6-5, the J gene TRBJ1-3, with a possible D match to TRBD1 (5 bases). CDR3 region: CASSYDGARGNTIYF. CDR3 DNA sequence: TGTGCCAGCAGTTACGATGGGGCGCGTGGAAACACCATATATTTT.